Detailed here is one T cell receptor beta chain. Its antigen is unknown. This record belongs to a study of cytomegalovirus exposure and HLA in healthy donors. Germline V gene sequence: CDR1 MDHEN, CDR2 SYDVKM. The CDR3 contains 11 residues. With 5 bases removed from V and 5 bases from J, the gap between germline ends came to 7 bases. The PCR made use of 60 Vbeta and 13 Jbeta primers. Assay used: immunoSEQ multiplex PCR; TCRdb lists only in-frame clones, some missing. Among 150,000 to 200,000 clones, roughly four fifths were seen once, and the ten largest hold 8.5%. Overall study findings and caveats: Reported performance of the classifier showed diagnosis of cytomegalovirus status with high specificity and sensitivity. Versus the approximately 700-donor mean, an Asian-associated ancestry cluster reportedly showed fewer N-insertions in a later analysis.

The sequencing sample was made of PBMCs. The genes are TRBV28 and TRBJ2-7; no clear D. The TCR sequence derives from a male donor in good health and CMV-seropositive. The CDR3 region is CASSRRDEQYF. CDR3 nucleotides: TGTGCCAGCAGTCGACGGGACGAGCAGTACTTC.